These T cell receptor beta chains were read from a single sample in a study of radiotherapy plus CTLA-4 blockade in lung cancer. Only in-frame clones appear in the TCRdb table, and some are missing; sequencing was by immunoSEQ multiplex PCR. The sample carries roughly 110,000 clones, over 65% recorded once. Source: peripheral blood, taken from a patient treated with radiotherapy plus ipilimumab. The receptors stem from a human donor with non-small cell lung cancer that progressed on radiotherapy plus ipilimumab. Some clones in this sample may be carry-over from other donors' samples. Each CDR3 is given with its conserved first and last residue. The order of the fields is V gene, J gene, CDR3 protein.

V: TRBV10-3; J: TRBJ1-5; CDR3: CAIARPNQPQHF
V: TRBV7-9; J: TRBJ1-1; CDR3: CASTLQQGTEAFF
V: TRBV28; J: TRBJ1-5; CDR3: CASSPYRGAHQPQHF
V: TRBV7-2; J: TRBJ1-2; CDR3: CASSLGGQPNYGYTF
V: TRBV28; J: TRBJ2-1; CDR3: CASSLSGGGVQFF
V: TRBV11-3; J: TRBJ2-5; CDR3: CASSNGQGWETQYF
V: TRBV7-2; J: TRBJ1-1; CDR3: CASSLDWTEAFF
V: TRBV5-1; J: TRBJ1-1; CDR3: CASSLTGNTEAFF
V: TRBV7-2; J: TRBJ2-3; CDR3: CASSFIAGGTDTQYF
V: TRBV28; J: TRBJ2-7; CDR3: CASSLRYEQYF
V: TRBV7-8; J: TRBJ1-6; CDR3: CASSLQRTNSPLHF
V: TRBV18; J: TRBJ2-1; CDR3: CASSPLGGAYNEQFF
V: TRBV6-5; J: TRBJ1-6; CDR3: CASSPDPNYNSPLHF
V: TRBV14; J: TRBJ1-1; CDR3: CASSPRQGLSTEAFF
V: TRBV11-2; J: TRBJ1-4; CDR3: CASSLEGGATNEKLFF
V: TRBV5-5; J: TRBJ2-3; CDR3: CASSPFPGQGSSTDTQYF
V: TRBV5-1; J: TRBJ2-2; CDR3: CASSPDREGGELFF
V: TRBV29-1; J: TRBJ2-5; CDR3: CSVSGVQETQYF
V: TRBV29-1; J: TRBJ2-1; CDR3: CSVMTSGGPDEQFF
V: TRBV28; J: TRBJ1-2; CDR3: CASSLQLYGYTF
V: TRBV5-1; J: TRBJ1-3; CDR3: CASSGQGASGNTIYF
V: TRBV5-4; J: TRBJ1-1; CDR3: CASSGGQLNTEAFF
V: TRBV10-3; J: TRBJ2-7; CDR3: CAISAGQGTYEQYF
V: TRBV4-3; J: TRBJ1-2; CDR3: CASSHAGTVINGYTF
V: TRBV7-8; J: TRBJ2-6; CDR3: CASSSTSGANVLTF
V: TRBV7-3; J: TRBJ2-3; CDR3: CASSLSLNPTDTQYF
V: TRBV5-1; J: TRBJ1-2; CDR3: CASSLGAHNYGYTF
V: TRBV27; J: TRBJ1-3; CDR3: CASSLAGTVGNTIYF
V: TRBV7-2; J: TRBJ1-5; CDR3: CASSLGIGNQPQHF
V: TRBV19; J: TRBJ2-3; CDR3: CASSLGGGVADTQYF
V: TRBV28; J: TRBJ2-1; CDR3: CASSLGAWRGNEQFF
V: TRBV25-1; J: TRBJ2-7; CDR3: CASSDPVAGGPYEQYF
V: TRBV5-4; J: TRBJ1-1; CDR3: CASSLAQTGAEAFF
V: TRBV4-3; J: TRBJ2-7; CDR3: CASSQGQGDLYEQYF
V: TRBV7-3; J: TRBJ1-6; CDR3: CASSLMGRGASSPLHF
V: TRBV18; J: TRBJ1-5; CDR3: CASSPGDRGPYSNQPQHF
V: TRBV27; J: TRBJ2-2; CDR3: CASSADRPPGYTGELFF
V: TRBV11-2; J: TRBJ2-3; CDR3: CASSQGTDTQYF
V: TRBV7-2; J: TRBJ1-5; CDR3: CASSLDRGYQPQHF
V: TRBV5-6; J: TRBJ2-5; CDR3: CASSFGPRGVGETQYF
V: TRBV5-1; J: TRBJ1-1; CDR3: CASSLSSWGNTEAFF
V: TRBV4-3; J: TRBJ1-2; CDR3: CASSQQGEDGYTF
V: TRBV5-1; J: TRBJ1-2; CDR3: CASSSDRVGYTF
V: TRBV27; J: TRBJ2-3; CDR3: CASSLRKTSGTDTQYF
V: TRBV28; J: TRBJ1-1; CDR3: CASRHRGSTEAFF
V: TRBV19; J: TRBJ1-6; CDR3: CASSIAKRGSYNSPLHF
V: TRBV2; J: TRBJ2-7; CDR3: CASNGQATYEQYF
V: TRBV6-5; J: TRBJ2-1; CDR3: CASSYGGYNEQFF
V: TRBV9; J: TRBJ2-1; CDR3: CASSALAGLSYNEQFF
V: TRBV7-6; J: TRBJ2-5; CDR3: CASSLPYSGQETQYF
V: TRBV11-2; J: TRBJ2-1; CDR3: CASSHIYGRGAILGEQFF
V: TRBV11-2; J: TRBJ1-5; CDR3: CASSLVPGQPQHF
V: TRBV5-6; J: TRBJ1-6; CDR3: CASSLGRVDSPLHF
V: TRBV7-8; J: TRBJ2-7; CDR3: CASSLDAPTSYEQYF
V: TRBV4-3; J: TRBJ2-7; CDR3: CASSQGQGDAHEQYF